These T cell receptor beta chains were read from a single sample in a study of T cells of healthy individuals. TCRdb analysed the 5' RACE reads with MiXCR anew, one entry per CDR3 protein. The profile covers some 82,000 distinct CDR3 sequences, with more than 4.5% appearing a single time and 7% to 9% taken by the ten largest. The receptors come from a female donor in good health. CDR3s include the opening cysteine and the closing phenylalanine or tryptophan. Each record gives: clone size, D gene, J gene, V gene, CDR3 protein, CDR3 DNA. A D gene is named only where the DNA matches it firmly. For some rows the clone size is stated as once, few or many, or as a class when expanded; others skip it.

few	.	TRBJ1-4	TRBV6-5	CASTQFGPNEKLFF	TGTGCCAGCACCCAGTTTGGCCCTAATGAAAAACTGTTTTTT
many	.	TRBJ2-3	TRBV18	CASSSLRPPGTDTQYF	TGTGCCAGCTCATCCCTCCGCCCTCCTGGCACAGATACGCAGTATTTT
.	TRBD1	TRBJ1-6	TRBV27	CASSIHTGGGSPLHF	TGTGCCAGCAGTATCCATACAGGGGGAGGTTCACCCCTCCACTTT
many	TRBD2	TRBJ2-1	TRBV5-1	CASSLASGSGNEQFF	TGCGCCAGCAGCTTGGCTAGCGGGAGTGGTAATGAGCAGTTCTTC
many	.	TRBJ1-5	TRBV2	CASTGPYSNQPQHF	TGTGCCAGCACGGGCCCCTATAGCAATCAGCCCCAGCATTTT
many	.	TRBJ2-6	TRBV6-1	CASNPQSSGANVLTF	TGTGCCAGCAACCCCCAGAGCTCTGGGGCCAACGTCCTGACTTTC
many	TRBD2	TRBJ2-1	TRBV6-2/TRBV6-3	CASSYSSLAGAAYNEQFF	TGTGCCAGCAGTTACTCGTCACTAGCGGGAGCGGCCTACAATGAGCAGTTCTTC
many	.	TRBJ1-1	TRBV7-2	CASSLKGVATEAFF	TGTGCCAGCAGCTTAAAGGGCGTCGCCACTGAAGCTTTCTTT
many	.	TRBJ1-5	TRBV24-1	CATSDPDQGKGNQPQHF	TGTGCCACCAGTGATCCTGACCAGGGCAAAGGCAATCAGCCCCAGCATTTT
many	.	TRBJ1-3	TRBV7-6	CASSLAGAPSTGNTIYF	TGTGCCAGCAGCTTAGCGGGGGCTCCAAGTACTGGAAACACCATATATTTT
few	.	TRBJ1-2	TRBV6-1	CASSEDREYGYTF	TGTGCCAGCAGTGAAGACAGGGAGTATGGCTACACCTTC
many	.	TRBJ2-1	TRBV28	CASSLGLGGDEQFF	TGTGCCAGCAGTTTGGGACTAGGGGGCGATGAGCAGTTCTTC
.	.	TRBJ1-2	TRBV4-3	CASSQDRTPYGYTF	TGCGCCAGCAGCCAAGATAGGACACCCTATGGCTACACCTTC
many	.	TRBJ2-5	TRBV29-1	CSVVYLSTLQGGETQYF	TGCAGCGTTGTCTACCTGTCGACGTTGCAGGGTGGAGAGACCCAGTACTTC
few	TRBD1	TRBJ2-2	TRBV7-7	CASSFGPPDRGQSGELFF	TGTGCTAGCAGCTTTGGCCCCCCGGACAGGGGGCAATCCGGGGAGCTGTTTTTT
many	.	TRBJ1-1	TRBV5-6	CASSQGLTEMNTEAFF	TGTGCCAGCAGCCAGGGACTTACGGAGATGAACACTGAAGCTTTCTTT
.	.	TRBJ1-4	TRBV30	CAWTGGSRHPTNEKLFF	TGTGCCTGGACCGGGGGTTCCCGGCACCCAACTAATGAAAAACTGTTTTTT
.	.	TRBJ1-5	TRBV27	CASSLRESNQPQHF	TGTGCCAGCAGTTTAAGGGAGAGCAATCAGCCCCAGCATTTT
few	TRBD1	TRBJ2-5	TRBV7-2	CASSGGTGRRQETQYF	TGTGCCAGCAGCGGAGGGACAGGGAGGAGGCAAGAGACCCAGTACTTC
few	TRBD1	TRBJ2-7	TRBV7-2	CASSTGTATYEQYF	TGTGCCAGCAGCACCGGGACAGCAACCTACGAGCAGTACTTC
few	.	TRBJ2-5	TRBV4-1	CASSQHYGSKETQYF	TGCGCCAGCAGCCAACATTACGGGAGCAAGGAGACCCAGTACTTC
few	.	TRBJ1-1	TRBV7-9	CASSIGRGSLDTEAFF	TGTGCCAGCAGCATAGGGCGGGGGAGTCTGGACACTGAAGCTTTCTTT
few	.	TRBJ2-7	TRBV29-1	CSVEDRDGTYEQYF	TGCAGCGTTGAAGATCGTGACGGTACCTACGAGCAGTACTTC
many	TRBD2	TRBJ2-3	TRBV7-2	CASRTGLAADTQYF	TGTGCCAGCAGGACCGGACTAGCCGCAGATACGCAGTATTTT